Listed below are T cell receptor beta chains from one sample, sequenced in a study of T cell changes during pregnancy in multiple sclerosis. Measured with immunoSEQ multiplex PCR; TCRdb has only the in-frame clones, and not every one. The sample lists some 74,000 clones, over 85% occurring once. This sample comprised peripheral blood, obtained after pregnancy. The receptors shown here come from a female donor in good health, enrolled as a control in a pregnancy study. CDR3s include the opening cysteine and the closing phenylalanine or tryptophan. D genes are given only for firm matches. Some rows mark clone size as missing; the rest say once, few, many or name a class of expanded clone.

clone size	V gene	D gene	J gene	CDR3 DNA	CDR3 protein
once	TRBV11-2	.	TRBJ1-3	TGTGCCAGCAGCCCGACCAGGGGTTCAGGAAACACCATATATTTT	CASSPTRGSGNTIYF
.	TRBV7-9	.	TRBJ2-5	TGTGCCAGCAGCTCTATGTGGTTCCAAGAGACCCAGTACTTC	CASSSMWFQETQYF
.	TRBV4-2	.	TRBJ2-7	TGTGCCAGCAGCCGAGTAGCGGACTCCTACGAGCAGTACTTC	CASSRVADSYEQYF
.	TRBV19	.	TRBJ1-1	TGTGCCAGTAGTCACGCTGTGGAGGGGACTGAAGCTTTCTTT	CASSHAVEGTEAFF
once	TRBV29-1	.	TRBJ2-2	TGCAGCGTTGAAAGAGCGGAGATCCCCGGGGAGCTGTTTTTT	CSVERAEIPGELFF
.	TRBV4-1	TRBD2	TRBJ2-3	TGCGCCAGCAGCCAAGGGCGGGGGGCCGGTTCGCAGTATTTT	CASSQGRGAGSQYF
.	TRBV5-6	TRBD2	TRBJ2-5	TGTGCCAGCAGCGGGGGACTAGCGGGGCGAGAGACCCAGTACTTC	CASSGGLAGRETQYF
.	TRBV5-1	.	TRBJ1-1	TGCGCCAGCAGCCAACTTACCTCGTCTCCGAGGGAAGCTTTCTTT	CASSQLTSSPREAFF
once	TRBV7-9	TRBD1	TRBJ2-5	TGTGCCAGCAGCCCACCCTGGACAGGGAAGGAAAGGGAGACCCAGTACTTC	CASSPPWTGKERETQYF
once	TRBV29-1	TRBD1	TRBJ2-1	TGCAGCGATACGGGACAGGGGGTCAGTGAGCAGTTCTTC	CSDTGQGVSEQFF
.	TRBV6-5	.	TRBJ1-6	TGTGCCAGCAGTTACTCGAGGCAAAATTCACCCCTCCACTTT	CASSYSRQNSPLHF
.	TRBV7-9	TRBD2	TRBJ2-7	TGTGCCAGCAGCCCTTCTACTAGCGGGAGACTCTACGAGCAGTACTTC	CASSPSTSGRLYEQYF